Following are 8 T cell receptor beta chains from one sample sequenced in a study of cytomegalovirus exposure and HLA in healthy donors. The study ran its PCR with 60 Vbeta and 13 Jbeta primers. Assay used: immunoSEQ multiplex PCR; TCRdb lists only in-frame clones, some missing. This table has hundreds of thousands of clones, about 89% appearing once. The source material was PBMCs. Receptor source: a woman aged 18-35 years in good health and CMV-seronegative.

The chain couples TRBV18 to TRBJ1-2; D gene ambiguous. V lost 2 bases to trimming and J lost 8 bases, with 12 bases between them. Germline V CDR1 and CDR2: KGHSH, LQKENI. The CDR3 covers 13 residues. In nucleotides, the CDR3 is TGTGCCAGCTCACCAACGGGGAACGCAGGCTACACCTTC. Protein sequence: CASSPTGNAGYTF. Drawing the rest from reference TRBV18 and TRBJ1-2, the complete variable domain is NAGVMQNPRHLVRRRGQEARLRCSPMKGHSHVYWYRQLPEEGLKFMVYLQKENIIDESGMPKERFSAEFPKEGPSILRIQQVVRGDSAAYFCASSPTGNAGYTFGSGTRLTVV.

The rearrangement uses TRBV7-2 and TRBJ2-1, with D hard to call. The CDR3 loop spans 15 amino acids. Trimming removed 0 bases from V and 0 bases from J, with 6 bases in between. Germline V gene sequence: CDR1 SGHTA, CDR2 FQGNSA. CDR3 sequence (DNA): TGTGCCAGCAGCTTAGCGGCGGTCTCCTACAATGAGCAGTTCTTC. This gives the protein CASSLAAVSYNEQFF.

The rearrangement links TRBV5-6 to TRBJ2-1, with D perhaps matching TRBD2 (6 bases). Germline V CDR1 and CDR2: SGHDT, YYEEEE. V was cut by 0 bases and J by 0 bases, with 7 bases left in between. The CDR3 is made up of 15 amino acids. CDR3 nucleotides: TGTGCCAGCAGCTTGGTGGGGGGCTCCTACAATGAGCAGTTCTTC. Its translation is CASSLVGGSYNEQFF.

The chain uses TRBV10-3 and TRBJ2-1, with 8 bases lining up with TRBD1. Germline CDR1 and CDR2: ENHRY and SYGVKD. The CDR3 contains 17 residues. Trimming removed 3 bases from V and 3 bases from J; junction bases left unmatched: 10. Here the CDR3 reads CAISDARSGGFYNEQFF. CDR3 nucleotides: TGTGCCATCAGTGATGCCCGGTCAGGGGGCTTCTACAATGAGCAGTTCTTC.

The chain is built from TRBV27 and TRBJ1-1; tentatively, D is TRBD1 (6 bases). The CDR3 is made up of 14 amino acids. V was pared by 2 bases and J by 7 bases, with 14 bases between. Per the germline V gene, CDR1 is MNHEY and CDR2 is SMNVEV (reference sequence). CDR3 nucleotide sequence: TGTGCCAGCAGTTTACAGGACAGATCGTTTGAAGCTTTCTTT. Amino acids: CASSLQDRSFEAFF.

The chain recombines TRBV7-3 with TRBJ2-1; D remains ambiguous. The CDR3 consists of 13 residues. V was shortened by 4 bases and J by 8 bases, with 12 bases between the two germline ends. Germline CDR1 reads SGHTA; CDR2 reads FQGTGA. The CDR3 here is CASSSILADEQFF. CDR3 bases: TGTGCCAGCAGCTCCATCCTTGCGGATGAGCAGTTCTTC.

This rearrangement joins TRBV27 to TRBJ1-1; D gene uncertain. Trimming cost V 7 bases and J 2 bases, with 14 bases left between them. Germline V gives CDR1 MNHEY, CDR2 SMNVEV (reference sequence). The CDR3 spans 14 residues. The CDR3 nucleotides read TGTGCCAGCATTATTAACGCAGGTAACACTGAAGCTTTCTTT. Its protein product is CASIINAGNTEAFF.

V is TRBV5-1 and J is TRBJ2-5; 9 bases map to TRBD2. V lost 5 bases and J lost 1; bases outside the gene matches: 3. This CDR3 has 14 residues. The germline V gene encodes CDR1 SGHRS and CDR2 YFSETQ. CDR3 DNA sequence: TGCGCCAGCAGTATGACTAGCGGCCAAGAGACCCAGTACTTC. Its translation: CASSMTSGQETQYF. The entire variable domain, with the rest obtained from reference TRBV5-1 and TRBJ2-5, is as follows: KAGVTQTPRYLIKTRGQQVTLSCSPISGHRSVSWYQQTPGQGLQFLFEYFSETQRNKGNFPGRFSGRQFSNSRSEMNVSTLELGDSALYLCASSMTSGQETQYFGPGTRLLVL.